The next 26 T cell receptor beta chains were all read from a single sample in a study of shared clonotypes between healthy human individuals. Sequencing was performed with immunoSEQ multiplex PCR; in TCRdb, only in-frame clones are kept and a portion is missing. The data show some 1 million clones, 70% to 80% seen once. The sequencing input was memory CD4+ T cells sorted from blood. Indicated subset: CD45RA-negative fraction. The receptors were sampled from a man aged 18 to 35 in good health.

The chain carries TRBV15 and TRBJ2-2, with D perhaps matching TRBD2 (5 bases). This CDR3 is 14 amino acids long. Germline V CDR1 and CDR2: LNHNV, YYDKDF (reference sequence). V lost 4 bases, J lost 0 bases, and 6 bases lay in between. The CDR3 nucleotides are TGTGCCACCAGCACCGGGGCGAACACCGGGGAGCTGTTTTTT. Translated: CATSTGANTGELFF.

CDR3 in amino acids: CDPDRGSYEQYF. The CDR3 DNA follows: TGTGACCCGGACAGGGGCTCCTACGAGCAGTACTTC. This rearrangement joins TRBV6-5 to TRBJ2-5; 9 positions agree with TRBD1. The end of the DNA is better explained by TRBJ2-7, so the J call may be wrong. The CDR3 runs to 12 residues. CDR1 and CDR2 from the germline V gene are MNHEY and SVGAGI.

The table lists this clone with a count of one. V usage is TRBV7-9 and J usage is TRBJ1-6; 8 bases align to TRBD1. Germline V gives CDR1 SEHNR, CDR2 FQNEAQ (reference sequence). This CDR3 region has 15 residues. Trimming removed 2 bases from V and 10 bases from J; junction bases left unmatched: 7. As DNA, the CDR3 is TGTGCCAGCAGCTTAAAGGGGACAGGAGACTCACCCCTCCACTTT. Translated: CASSLKGTGDSPLHF. The complete variable domain, with remaining parts taken from reference TRBV7-9 and TRBJ1-6, reads DTGVSQNPRHKITKRGQNVTFRCDPISEHNRLYWYRQTLGQGPEFLTYFQNEAQLEKSRLLSDRFSAERPKGSFSTLEIQRTEQGDSAMYLCASSLKGTGDSPLHFGNGTRLTVT.

J is TRBJ2-1 and V is TRBV5-6; D is uncertain. This CDR3 spans 12 amino acids. Germline V lookup: CDR1 SGHDT, CDR2 YYEEEE. V was clipped by 4 bases and J by 2 bases, with 4 bases between them. The CDR3 sequence is CASSTAYNEQFF. The DNA of the CDR3 is TGTGCCAGCAGCACCGCCTACAATGAGCAGTTCTTC. Combining the CDR3 with reference TRBV5-6 and TRBJ2-1 gives the whole variable domain DAGVTQSPTHLIKTRGQQVTLRCSPKSGHDTVSWYQQALGQGPQFIFQYYEEEERQRGNFPDRFSGHQFPNYSSELNVNALLLGDSALYLCASSTAYNEQFFGPGTRLTVL.

This clone was seen a few times. The chain links TRBV30 to TRBJ1-1; TRBD1 matches 8 bases. This CDR3 has 12 amino acids. CDR1 and CDR2 (germline): GTSNPN, SVGIG (reference sequence). V lost 2 bases, J lost 8 bases, and 4 bases stayed unmatched. CDR3 DNA: TGTGCCTGGAGTTCGGACAGGGAGGAAGCTTTCTTT. Its translation: CAWSSDREEAFF.

In regard to this clone: With a far larger clone one base away, a read error is the likely cause. The chain joins TRBV27 to TRBJ2-2; 8 bases fit TRBD1. The CDR3 covers 15 residues. The germline CDR1 and CDR2 sequences are MNHEY and SMNVEV (reference sequence). V trimming: 4 bases; J trimming: 4 bases; junction bases outside the gene matches: 5. This CDR3 is CASSSTGAGTGELFF. CDR3 coding DNA: TGTGCCAGCAGTTCGACAGGGGCGGGCACCGGGGAGCTGTTTTTT.

The table lists this clone with a count of one. Here the CDR3 reads CASSVGEGGTQYF. The DNA for the CDR3 is TGTGCCAGCAGCGTAGGAGAGGGAGGGACCCAGTACTTC. The genes are TRBV9 and TRBJ2-5, with D possibly being TRBD2 (6 bases). The germline V and J ends were trimmed by 0 bases and 7 bases, with 10 bases remaining between them. Germline CDR1 and CDR2: SGDLS and YYNGEE. The CDR3 is 13 residues long. The variable domain in full, with the rest retrieved from reference TRBV9 and TRBJ2-5, is DSGVTQTPKHLITATGQRVTLRCSPRSGDLSVYWYQQSLDQGLQFLIQYYNGEERAKGNILERFSAQQFPDLHSELNLSSLELGDSALYFCASSVGEGGTQYFGPGTRLLVL.

This chain uses TRBV19 with TRBJ1-2; TRBD1 agrees at 9 bases. V dropped 4 bases and J dropped 4; count of bases not matched to a gene: 10. Germline CDR1 LNHDA, CDR2 SQIVND (reference sequence). The CDR3 loop spans 16 amino acids. The CDR3 spells CASSTSRQGGFYGYTF. In DNA, the CDR3 is TGTGCCAGTAGTACCTCCAGACAGGGGGGATTCTATGGCTACACCTTC. Using reference TRBV19 and TRBJ1-2 for the parts outside the CDR3, the full variable domain is DGGITQSPKYLFRKEGQNVTLSCEQNLNHDAMYWYRQDPGQGLRLIYYSQIVNDFQKGDIAEGYSVSREKKESFPLTVTSAQKNPTAFYLCASSTSRQGGFYGYTFGSGTRLTVV.

V and J are TRBV27 and TRBJ2-1; D remains unclear. V was cut by 2 bases and J by 3 bases, with 11 bases left in between. Germline lookup yields CDR1 MNHEY and CDR2 SMNVEV (reference sequence). This CDR3 is 15 amino acids long. CDR3 in DNA: TGTGCCAGCAGTTTACGACAACCCATCTACAATGAGCAGTTCTTC. Translating gives CASSLRQPIYNEQFF.

The chain combines TRBV18 with TRBJ2-1; 7 bases are shared with TRBD2. Germline V gives CDR1 KGHSH, CDR2 LQKENI. The CDR3 consists of 12 residues. V lost 3 bases to trimming and J lost 8 bases; unmatched junction nucleotides: 1. The CDR3 spells CASSPAGDEQFF. Here the CDR3 DNA reads TGTGCCAGCTCACCGGCGGGAGATGAGCAGTTCTTC.

The CDR3 loop reads CASSLVGGNTYEQYF. The CDR3 nucleotides read TGTGCCAGCAGCTTAGTTGGGGGGAACACCTACGAGCAGTACTTC. The J gene is TRBJ2-7, the V gene TRBV7-2, with D possibly TRBD2 on 6 matching bases. The germline V and J ends were trimmed by 1 base and 2 bases, with 12 bases remaining between them. Germline-derived CDR1 and CDR2 are SGHTA and FQGNSA. This CDR3 region has 15 residues. Looking up the rest from reference TRBV7-2 and TRBJ2-7 gives the full variable domain: GAGVSQSPSNKVTEKGKDVELRCDPISGHTALYWYRQSLGQGLEFLIYFQGNSAPDKSGLPSDRFSAERTGGSVSTLTIQRTQQEDSAVYLCASSLVGGNTYEQYFGPGTRLTVT.

Regarding this clone: This may come from a read error, since a much larger clone is one base off. The rearrangement uses TRBV5-1 and TRBJ2-5, with a tentative D call TRBD1 (6 bases). The CDR3 spans 14 residues. The V gene's germline CDR1 is SGHRS and CDR2 YFSETQ. The CDR3 DNA sequence: TGCGTCAGCAGCTCGGGAACAGGGTTAGAGACCCAGTACTTC. It specifies CVSSSGTGLETQYF.

This clone appeared once. The V and J genes are TRBV2 and TRBJ1-6; D ambiguous. Trimming stripped 6 bases from V and 0 bases from J, with 9 bases between. The CDR3 contains 15 residues. CDR1 SNHLY and CDR2 FYNNEI come from the germline V gene. Here the CDR3 reads CASRGSSSYNSPLHF. The CDR3 bases are TGTGCCAGCAGGGGCTCAAGCTCCTATAATTCACCCCTCCACTTT.

The genes are TRBV30 and TRBJ1-1, with no clear D. The V gene lost 1 base and the J gene lost 2 bases, with 8 bases spanning the gap. This CDR3 contains 13 residues. Germline CDR1 is GTSNPN and CDR2 is SVGIG (reference sequence). The CDR3 DNA sequence: TGTGCCTGGAGTGCGACGCCTAACACTGAAGCTTTCTTT. It is translated as CAWSATPNTEAFF.

V usage is TRBV11-2 and J usage is TRBJ2-7; no reliable D call. Germline CDR1 SGHAT, CDR2 FQNNGV. V was shortened by 3 bases and J by 2 bases, with 8 bases between the two germline ends. CDR3 length: 13 amino acids. Here the CDR3 DNA reads TGTGCCAGCAGCTTGTCTCCTACCTACGAGCAGTACTTC. Translation gives CASSLSPTYEQYF.

For this clone: A far larger clone is a single base away, which makes a read error likely. This chain uses TRBV7-2 with TRBJ2-2, with D maybe TRBD2 (6 bases). Trimming removed 5 bases at V and 6 bases at J, with 7 bases between. CDR1 SGHTA and CDR2 FQGNSA come from the germline V gene. The CDR3 has 12 residues. The CDR3 loop reads CASSPGAGELFF. The CDR3, as DNA: TGTGCCAGCAGCCCGGGGGCCGGGGAGCTGTTTTTT.

The rearrangement uses TRBV5-6 and TRBJ1-6; 8 positions agree with TRBD1. V gave up 3 bases and J gave up 7 bases; unmatched junction bases: 6. Germline CDR1 is SGHDT and CDR2 is YYEEEE. The length of the CDR3 is 15 residues. CDR3 sequence reads: CASSSGDRSNSPLHF. Written as DNA, the CDR3 is TGTGCCAGCAGCTCGGGGGACAGGTCGAATTCACCCCTCCACTTT.

CDR3: CASGQLTYEQYF. CDR3 DNA sequence: TGCGCCAGTGGACAGTTGACCTACGAGCAGTACTTC. V gene TRBV10-2 combines with J gene TRBJ2-7; the D gene is possibly TRBD1 (6 bases). The CDR3 sequence is 12 residues long. Looked up from germline, CDR1 is WSHSY and CDR2 is SAAADI. Trimming took off 9 bases at V and 2 bases at J, with 11 bases between the two ends.

This clone was observed a few times. The rearrangement joins TRBV7-2 to TRBJ2-2; no clear D. There are 12 residues in the CDR3. The V gene lost 1 base and the J gene lost 5 bases, with 2 bases spanning the gap. Germline V CDR1 and CDR2: SGHTA, FQGNSA. The CDR3 reads CASSLETGELFF. The CDR3 coding sequence is TGTGCCAGCAGCTTAGAAACCGGGGAGCTGTTTTTT.

Ten or more counts support this clone. J is TRBJ1-4 and V is TRBV7-9, with 7 bases matching TRBD1. This CDR3 region has 13 residues. The germline CDR1 and CDR2 sequences are SEHNR and FQNEAQ (reference sequence). V lost 7 bases and J lost 7; bases outside the gene matches: 6. In DNA form, the CDR3 reads TGTGCCAGCACCGCAGGGGGTTTTGAAAAACTGTTTTTT. It translates to CASTAGGFEKLFF.

The CDR3 is CASSLGQDTSPLHF. In DNA, the CDR3 is TGCGCCAGCAGCTTGGGGCAGGACACTTCACCCCTCCACTTT. The V gene is TRBV5-1, the J gene TRBJ1-6; tentatively, D is TRBD1 (5 bases). Trimming removed 0 bases at V and 9 bases at J, with 10 bases between. Germline V CDR1 and CDR2: SGHRS, YFSETQ. The CDR3 has 14 amino acids.

This clone was found once. The V gene is TRBV5-5, the J gene TRBJ2-2; tentatively, D is TRBD1 (5 bases). The CDR3 runs 17 residues. Trimming pared 3 bases from V and 5 bases from J, leaving 20 bases between. CDR1 and CDR2 (germline): SGHKS, YYEKEE (reference sequence). The CDR3 reads CASSWGGSTRITGELFF. The CDR3 DNA reads as TGTGCCAGCAGCTGGGGCGGATCGACGAGGATTACCGGGGAGCTGTTTTTT.

The chain recombines TRBV7-2 with TRBJ1-3, with TRBD1 matching over 7 bases. This CDR3 region has 13 residues. J gave up 8 bases and V 7 bases, and 8 bases lay outside the gene matches. Germline loops: CDR1 SGHTA, CDR2 FQGNSA. CDR3 sequence: CASTPGQTDTIYF. The DNA of the CDR3 is TGTGCCAGCACTCCGGGACAGACGGACACCATATATTTT.

The rearrangement joins TRBV2 to TRBJ2-7, with 7 bases fitting TRBD1. Trimming removed 6 bases from V and 2 bases from J; junction bases left unmatched: 7. Germline loops: CDR1 SNHLY, CDR2 FYNNEI. CDR3 length equals 14 residues. The CDR3: CASRLDRYTYEQYF. The DNA of the CDR3 is TGTGCCAGCAGATTGGACAGGTACACCTACGAGCAGTACTTC.

The rearrangement joins TRBV4-1 to TRBJ2-4; D is perhaps TRBD1 (7 bases). The V gene lost 0 bases and the J gene lost 13 bases, with 16 bases spanning the gap. The CDR3 loop spans 14 amino acids. Per germline, CDR1 MGHRA and CDR2 YSYEKL. The CDR3 bases are TGCGCCAGCAGCCAAGAGAGGGACCAGGGGGGCCAGTACTTC. It translates to CASSQERDQGGQYF.

The V gene is TRBV9, the J gene TRBJ2-3, with D uncertain. This CDR3 has 15 residues. V was clipped by 0 bases and J by 8 bases, with 16 bases between them. The germline V gene has CDR1 SGDLS and CDR2 YYNGEE. The chain's CDR3 is CASSVGDSLTGTQYF. The CDR3 DNA sequence: TGTGCCAGCAGCGTAGGAGATAGCCTCACGGGTACGCAGTATTTT.